This TCR beta chain was found in a study of T cells expressing NK-cell markers. Study background: The authors derived TCR beta repertoires from sorted CD3+CD56+NKG2C+, CD3+CD56+NKG2C- and CD3+CD56-NKG2C+ T cells. Seven of the eight sequenced donors were HCMV-seropositive; one was seronegative. Whole-study findings and limits: These clonotypes additionally ranked first within the CD3+CD56-NKG2C+ fraction of a few donors.

The CDR3 has 15 amino acids. Looked up from germline, CDR1 is SGHDT and CDR2 is YYEEEE. Researchers built TCR beta cDNA using 5'RACE template switching with UMIs. For each CDR3 protein, TCRdb gives one entry from its re-call of the 5' RACE reads, without DNA. The sample has roughly 380,000 distinct CDR3 sequences; the top ten hold roughly 5.2%. Of note for this clonotype: Its matching antigen is unknown.

The chain couples TRBV5-6 to TRBJ1-1. Source material: blood T cells: a sorted CD56 or NKG2C T cell subset, CD4+ or CD8+ T cells, or bulk PBMC T cells (not recorded which). This receptor was identified in a man aged 18 to 69 in good health. The CDR3 reads CASSLAGEAGTEAFF.